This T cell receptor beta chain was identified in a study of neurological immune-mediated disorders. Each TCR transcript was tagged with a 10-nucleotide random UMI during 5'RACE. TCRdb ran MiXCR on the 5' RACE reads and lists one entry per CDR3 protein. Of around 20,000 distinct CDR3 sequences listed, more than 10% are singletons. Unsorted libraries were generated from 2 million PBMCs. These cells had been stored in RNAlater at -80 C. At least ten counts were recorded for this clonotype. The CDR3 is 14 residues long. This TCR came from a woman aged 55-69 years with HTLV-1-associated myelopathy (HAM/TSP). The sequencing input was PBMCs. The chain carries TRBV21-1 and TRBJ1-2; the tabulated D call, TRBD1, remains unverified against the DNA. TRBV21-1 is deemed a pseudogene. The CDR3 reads CASSNLDRDCGYTF. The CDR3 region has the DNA TGTGCCAGCAGCAACTTGGACAGGGATTGTGGCTACACCTTC.